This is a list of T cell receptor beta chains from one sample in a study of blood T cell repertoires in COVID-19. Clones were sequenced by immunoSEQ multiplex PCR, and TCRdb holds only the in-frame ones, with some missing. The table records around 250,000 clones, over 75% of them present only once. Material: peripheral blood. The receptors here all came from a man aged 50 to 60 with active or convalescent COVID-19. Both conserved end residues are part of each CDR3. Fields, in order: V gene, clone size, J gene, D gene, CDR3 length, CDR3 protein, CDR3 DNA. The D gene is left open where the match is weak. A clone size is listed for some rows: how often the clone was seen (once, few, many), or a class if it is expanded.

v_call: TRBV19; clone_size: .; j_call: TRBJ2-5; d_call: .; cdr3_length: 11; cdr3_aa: CASRRGDTQYF; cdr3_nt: TGTGCCAGTAGGCGTGGAGATACCCAGTACTTC
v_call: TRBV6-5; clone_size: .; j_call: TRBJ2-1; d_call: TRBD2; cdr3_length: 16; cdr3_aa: CASSYGLAGAYNEQFF; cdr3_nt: TGTGCCAGCAGTTACGGGCTAGCGGGGGCCTACAATGAGCAGTTCTTC
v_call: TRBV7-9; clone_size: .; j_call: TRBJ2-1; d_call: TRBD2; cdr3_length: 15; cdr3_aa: CASSLVGAGWNEQFF; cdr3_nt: TGTGCCAGCAGCTTAGTTGGAGCGGGATGGAATGAGCAGTTCTTC
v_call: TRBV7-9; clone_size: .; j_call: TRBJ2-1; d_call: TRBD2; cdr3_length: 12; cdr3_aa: CASSTPTSGVFF; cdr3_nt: TGTGCCAGCAGCACCCCCACTAGCGGGGTGTTCTTC
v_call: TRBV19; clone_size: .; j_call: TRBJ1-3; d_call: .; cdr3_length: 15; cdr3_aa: CASSIRAGDGNTIYF; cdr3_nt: TGTGCCAGCAGTATACGGGCAGGGGATGGAAACACCATATATTTT
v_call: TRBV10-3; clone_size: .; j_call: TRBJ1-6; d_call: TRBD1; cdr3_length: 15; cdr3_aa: CAISDTGTGISPLHF; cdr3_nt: TGTGCCATCAGTGACACCGGGACAGGGATATCACCCCTCCACTTT
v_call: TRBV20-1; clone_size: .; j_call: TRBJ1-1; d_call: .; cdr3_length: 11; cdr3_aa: CSALDPRGAFF; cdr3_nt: TGCAGTGCCTTGGACCCGAGGGGGGCTTTCTTT
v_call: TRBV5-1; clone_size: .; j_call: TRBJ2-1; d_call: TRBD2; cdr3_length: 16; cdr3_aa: CASSLTTSGSSYEQFF; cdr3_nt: TGCGCCAGCAGCCTAACCACTAGCGGGAGTTCTTATGAGCAGTTCTTC
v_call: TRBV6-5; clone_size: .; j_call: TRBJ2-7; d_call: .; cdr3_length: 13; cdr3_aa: CAASPTGTYEQYF; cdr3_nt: TGTGCCGCGTCCCCGACGGGTACCTACGAGCAGTACTTC
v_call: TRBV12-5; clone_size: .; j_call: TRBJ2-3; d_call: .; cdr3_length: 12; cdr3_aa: CASGLDSDTQYF; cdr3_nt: TGTGCTAGTGGTTTGGATTCGGATACGCAGTATTTT
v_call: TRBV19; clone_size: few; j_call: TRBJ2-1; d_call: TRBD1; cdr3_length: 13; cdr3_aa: CASSMGRGNEQFF; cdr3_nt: TGTGCCAGTAGTATGGGCAGGGGGAATGAGCAGTTCTTC
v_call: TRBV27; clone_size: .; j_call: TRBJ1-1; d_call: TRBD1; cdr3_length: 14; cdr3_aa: CASSDRPGGTEAFF; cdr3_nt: TGTGCCAGCAGTGATAGGCCAGGGGGAACTGAAGCTTTCTTT
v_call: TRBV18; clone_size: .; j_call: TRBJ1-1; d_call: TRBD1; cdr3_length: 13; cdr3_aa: CASSTGGGTEAFF; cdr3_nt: TGTGCCAGCTCCACAGGGGGCGGCACTGAAGCTTTCTTT
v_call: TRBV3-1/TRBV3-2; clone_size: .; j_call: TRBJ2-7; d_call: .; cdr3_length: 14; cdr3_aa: CASSPILGWREQYF; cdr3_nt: TGTGCCAGCAGCCCCATTCTGGGTTGGAGGGAGCAGTACTTC
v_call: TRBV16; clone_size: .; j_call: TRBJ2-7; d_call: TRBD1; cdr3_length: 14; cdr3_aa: CASSLPGRQGAKYF; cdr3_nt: TGTGCCAGCAGCCTCCCCGGGAGACAGGGGGCGAAGTACTTC
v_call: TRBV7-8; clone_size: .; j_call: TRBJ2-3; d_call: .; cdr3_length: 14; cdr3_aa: CASSFRLDADTQYF; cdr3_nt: TGTGCCAGCAGCTTTCGACTAGACGCAGATACGCAGTATTTT
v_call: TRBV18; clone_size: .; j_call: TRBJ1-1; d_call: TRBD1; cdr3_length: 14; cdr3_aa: CASSQGRQGFEAFF; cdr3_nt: TGTGCCAGCTCACAGGGAAGACAGGGTTTTGAAGCTTTCTTT
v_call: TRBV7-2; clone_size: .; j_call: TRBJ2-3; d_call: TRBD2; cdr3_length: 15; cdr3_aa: CASNLGLANTDTQYF; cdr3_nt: TGTGCCAGCAACCTAGGACTAGCGAACACAGATACGCAGTATTTT
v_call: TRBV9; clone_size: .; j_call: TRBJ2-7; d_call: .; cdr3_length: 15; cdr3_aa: CASSPNPKGTYEQYF; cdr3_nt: TGTGCCAGCAGCCCCAACCCGAAGGGGACCTACGAGCAGTACTTC
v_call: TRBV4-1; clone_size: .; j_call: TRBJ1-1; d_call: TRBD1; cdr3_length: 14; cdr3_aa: CASSRDRGFTEAFF; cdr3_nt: TGCGCCAGCAGCCGCGACAGGGGATTCACTGAAGCTTTCTTT
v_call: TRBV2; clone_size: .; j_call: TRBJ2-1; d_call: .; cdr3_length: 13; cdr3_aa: CASSGQLANEQFF; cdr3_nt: TGTGCCAGCAGCGGACAGCTGGCGAATGAGCAGTTCTTC
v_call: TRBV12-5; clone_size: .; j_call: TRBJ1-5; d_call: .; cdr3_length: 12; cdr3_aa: CASGLTGQPQHF; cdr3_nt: TGTGCTAGTGGTTTGACCGGTCAGCCCCAGCATTTT
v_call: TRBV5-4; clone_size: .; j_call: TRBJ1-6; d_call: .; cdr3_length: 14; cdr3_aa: CASSSGGRRSPLHF; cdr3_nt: TGTGCCAGCAGCTCGGGGGGGCGCCGGTCACCCCTCCACTTT
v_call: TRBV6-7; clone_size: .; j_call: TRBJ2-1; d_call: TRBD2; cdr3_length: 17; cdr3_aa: CAIYGREGPLIYNEQFF; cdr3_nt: TGTGCCATATACGGCAGGGAGGGCCCCCTTATCTACAATGAGCAGTTCTTC
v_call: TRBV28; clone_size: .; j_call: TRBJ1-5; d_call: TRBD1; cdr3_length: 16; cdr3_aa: CASSLPLGQSNQPQHF; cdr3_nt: TGTGCCAGCAGTCTTCCCCTGGGACAGAGCAATCAGCCCCAGCATTTT
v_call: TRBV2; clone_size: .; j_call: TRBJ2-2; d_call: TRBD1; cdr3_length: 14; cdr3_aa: CASTRDSKTGELFF; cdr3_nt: TGTGCCAGCACTAGGGACAGCAAAACCGGGGAGCTGTTTTTT
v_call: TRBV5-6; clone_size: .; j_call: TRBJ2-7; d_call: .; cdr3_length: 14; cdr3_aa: CASSQGGRAYEQYF; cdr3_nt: TGTGCCAGCAGCCAGGGTGGCAGGGCCTACGAGCAGTACTTC
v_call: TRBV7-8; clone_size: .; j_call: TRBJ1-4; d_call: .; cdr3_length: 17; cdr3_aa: CASSAYRVGATNEKLFF; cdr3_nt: TGTGCCAGCAGCGCGTACAGGGTAGGAGCGACTAATGAAAAACTGTTTTTT
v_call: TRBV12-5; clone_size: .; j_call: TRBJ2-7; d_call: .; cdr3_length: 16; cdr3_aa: CASARGGGQVGYEQYF; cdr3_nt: TGTGCTAGTGCCCGGGGAGGTGGACAGGTAGGGTACGAGCAGTACTTC
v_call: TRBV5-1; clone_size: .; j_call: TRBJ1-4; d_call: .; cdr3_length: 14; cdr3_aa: CASSPSFGYEKLFF; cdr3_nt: TGCGCCAGCAGTCCCTCTTTCGGGTATGAAAAACTGTTTTTT
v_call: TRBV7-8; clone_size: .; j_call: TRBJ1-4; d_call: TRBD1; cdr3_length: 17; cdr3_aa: CASSSLFVEGGFEKLFF; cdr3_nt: TGTGCCAGCAGCTCGCTCTTCGTGGAAGGGGGCTTTGAAAAACTGTTTTTT
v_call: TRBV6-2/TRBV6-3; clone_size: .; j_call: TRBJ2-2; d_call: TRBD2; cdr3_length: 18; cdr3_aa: CASSYAGLAGGITGELFF; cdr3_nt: TGTGCCAGCAGTTACGCCGGACTAGCGGGAGGGATTACCGGGGAGCTGTTTTTT
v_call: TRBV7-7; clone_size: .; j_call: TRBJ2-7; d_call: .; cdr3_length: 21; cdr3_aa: CASSFVPDRAEVSGTCHEQYF; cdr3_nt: TGTGCCAGCAGCTTTGTGCCAGACAGGGCAGAAGTTAGCGGGACGTGCCACGAGCAGTACTTC
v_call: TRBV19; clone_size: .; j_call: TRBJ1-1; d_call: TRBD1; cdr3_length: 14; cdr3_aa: CASSRPRDRISAFF; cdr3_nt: TGTGCCAGTAGTCGGCCCCGGGACAGGATATCAGCTTTCTTT
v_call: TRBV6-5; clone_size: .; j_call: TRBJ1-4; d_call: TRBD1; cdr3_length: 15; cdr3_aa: CASTWTGGGEEKLFF; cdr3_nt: TGTGCCAGCACCTGGACAGGGGGCGGAGAGGAAAAACTGTTTTTT
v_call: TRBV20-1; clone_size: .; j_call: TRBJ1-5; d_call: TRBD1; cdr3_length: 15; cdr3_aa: CSASNRGGSNQPQHF; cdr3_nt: TGCAGTGCCAGTAACAGGGGAGGAAGCAATCAGCCCCAGCATTTT
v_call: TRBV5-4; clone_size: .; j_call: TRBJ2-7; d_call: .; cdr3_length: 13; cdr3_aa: CASSLGLDYEQYF; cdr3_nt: TGTGCCAGCAGCTTGGGACTAGATTACGAGCAGTACTTC
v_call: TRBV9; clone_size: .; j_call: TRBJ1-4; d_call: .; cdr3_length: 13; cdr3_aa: CASSPLGNEKLFF; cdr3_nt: TGTGCCAGCAGCCCCCTCGGTAATGAAAAACTGTTTTTT
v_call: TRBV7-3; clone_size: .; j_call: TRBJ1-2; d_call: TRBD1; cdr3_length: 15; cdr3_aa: CASSLKSGGVDGYTF; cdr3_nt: TGTGCCAGCAGCTTAAAGTCAGGGGGCGTAGATGGCTACACCTTC
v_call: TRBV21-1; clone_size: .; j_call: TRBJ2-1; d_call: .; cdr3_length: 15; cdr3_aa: CASRETSGKYNEQFF; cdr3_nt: TGTGCCAGCAGAGAGACTAGCGGGAAATACAATGAGCAGTTCTTC
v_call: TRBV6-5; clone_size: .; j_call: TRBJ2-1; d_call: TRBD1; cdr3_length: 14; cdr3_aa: CASRRTGTVDEQFF; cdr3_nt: TGTGCCAGCAGACGGACAGGGACGGTCGATGAGCAGTTCTTC
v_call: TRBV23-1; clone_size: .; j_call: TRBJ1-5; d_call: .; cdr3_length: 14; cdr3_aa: CASSQTSRSQPQHF; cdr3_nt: TGCGCCAGCAGTCAAACGTCGCGTAGTCAGCCCCAGCATTTT
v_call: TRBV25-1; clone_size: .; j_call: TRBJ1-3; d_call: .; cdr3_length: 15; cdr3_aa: CASSAPGSNGNTIYF; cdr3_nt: TGTGCCAGCAGTGCCCCCGGGAGCAATGGAAACACCATATATTTT
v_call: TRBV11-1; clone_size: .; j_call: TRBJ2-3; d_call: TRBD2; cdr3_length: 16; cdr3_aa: CASSSFSGRGVDTQYF; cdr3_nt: TGTGCCAGCAGCTCCTTTAGCGGGAGAGGGGTGGATACGCAGTATTTT
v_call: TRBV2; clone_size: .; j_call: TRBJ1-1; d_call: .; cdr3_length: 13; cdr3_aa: CASSEDSNTEAFF; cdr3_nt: TGTGCCAGCAGTGAGGACAGCAACACTGAAGCTTTCTTT
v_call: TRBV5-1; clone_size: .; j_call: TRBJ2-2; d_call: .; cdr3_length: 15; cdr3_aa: CASSLYAGNTGELFF; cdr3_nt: TGCGCCAGCAGCTTATACGCGGGGAACACCGGGGAGCTGTTTTTT
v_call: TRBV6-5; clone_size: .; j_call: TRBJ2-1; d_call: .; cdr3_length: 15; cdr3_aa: CATSRPGTSYNEQFF; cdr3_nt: TGTGCCACTAGCAGGCCTGGGACTTCCTACAATGAGCAGTTCTTC
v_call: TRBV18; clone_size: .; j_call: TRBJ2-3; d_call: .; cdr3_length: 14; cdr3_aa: CASSPGQDTDTQYF; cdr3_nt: TGTGCCAGCTCACCAGGGCAGGACACAGATACGCAGTATTTT
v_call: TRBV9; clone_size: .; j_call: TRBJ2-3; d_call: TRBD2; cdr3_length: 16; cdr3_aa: CASSTRLAGSTDTQYF; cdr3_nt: TGTGCCAGCAGCACCCGACTAGCGGGTAGCACAGATACGCAGTATTTT
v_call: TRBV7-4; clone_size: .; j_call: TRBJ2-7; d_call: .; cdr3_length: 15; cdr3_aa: CASRRRGLRDYEQYF; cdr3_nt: TGTGCCAGCAGGAGGAGGGGCCTCCGGGACTACGAGCAGTACTTC
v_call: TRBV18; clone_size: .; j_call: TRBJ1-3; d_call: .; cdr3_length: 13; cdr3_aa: CASSPSFRDTIYF; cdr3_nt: TGTGCCAGCTCACCATCTTTCCGGGACACCATATATTTT
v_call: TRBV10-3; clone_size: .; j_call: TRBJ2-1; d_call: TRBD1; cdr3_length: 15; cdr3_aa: CAISDTGGGHEEQFF; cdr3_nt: TGTGCCATCTCCGACACAGGGGGTGGCCATGAAGAGCAGTTCTTC
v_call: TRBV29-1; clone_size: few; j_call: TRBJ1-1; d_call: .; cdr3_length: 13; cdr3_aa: CSVTWSRGTEAFF; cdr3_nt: TGCAGCGTGACCTGGAGCAGGGGCACTGAAGCTTTCTTT